This TCR beta chain is from a study of cytomegalovirus exposure and HLA in healthy donors. On this clone itself: The antigen remains undetermined.

Notes on the study in general: Earlier results showed most TCR beta V segments being productive about 87% or about 30% of the time. Association of a missense DCLRE1C variant with TCR beta V- and J-gene trimming was reported in a later analysis.

The PCR employed 60 Vbeta primers together with 13 Jbeta primers. The repertoire was sequenced with immunoSEQ multiplex PCR; TCRdb's copy has only in-frame clones and lacks some. The sample consists of about 130,000 clones, about 80% of them appearing once. Looked up from germline, CDR1 is LNHNV and CDR2 is YYDKDF (reference sequence). Losses at the gene ends were 0 bases for V and 9 bases for J; bases not matched to a gene: 7. The CDR3 has 17 residues. This receptor was identified in a man in his thirties or forties in good health and CMV-seronegative. The sequenced sample was PBMCs. J is TRBJ2-1 and V is TRBV15, with 14 bases matching TRBD2. CDR3 sequence: CATSRDPTSGRAGEQFF. CDR3 bases: TGTGCCACCAGCAGAGATCCGACTAGCGGGAGGGCCGGTGAGCAGTTCTTC.